This T cell receptor beta chain originates from a study of regulatory T cells in long-lasting Graves disease. Time point noted: persistent/refractory GD, antithyroid drugs over 5 years with positive TRAb. PBMCs were the source of the RNA used for TCR sequencing. Broader study findings: Favored usage of TRBV28, TRBJ1-2 and TRBJ2-5 was recorded in persistent disease. Study of thyroid tissue was not done, with only peripheral blood studied.

The CDR3 runs to 10 residues. Library construction for TCR beta used iRepertoire HTBI primers and Arm-PCR of CDR3 regions. TCRdb redid the calling of the multiplex PCR reads with MiXCR, one entry per CDR3 protein. Of some 370,000 distinct CDR3 sequences in the sample, more than 20% were seen once. As regards this clonotype: The antigen remains unidentified.

J is TRBJ2-7 and V is TRBV12-3 or TRBV12-4, with 8 bases that match TRBD2. The starting material was peripheral blood mononuclear cells (PBMCs), obtained when the disease was refractory, from a patient treated with antithyroid drugs. The sequence came from a female donor with Graves disease. CDR3 in amino acids: CRREVYEQYF. The DNA for the CDR3 is TGTAGGCGGGAGGTGTACGAGCAGTACTTC.